The present entry profiles one TCR beta chain with its context. The data originate from a study of blood T cell repertoires in COVID-19. Looking at the study overall: Some COVID-19 samples were acute and others convalescent; all came from the United States, Italy and Spain. PBMCs, B-cell-depleted T cells, or T cells provided the cDNA or gDNA that made up the material.

Authors' analysis steps: Estimates of nucleated cell counts were drawn from the amplification of reference gene primers. Assay used: immunoSEQ multiplex PCR; TCRdb lists only in-frame clones, some missing. Clonal size and the V and J genes are those of that table, whereas D and trimming came from the DNA. The sample shows around 280,000 clones, about 85% of them seen only once. This clonotype originated in a woman aged 45-65 years who had recovered from COVID-19. The sequenced sample consisted of peripheral blood.

The CDR3 protein is CASSQGITGNQPQHF. CDR3 coding DNA: TGTGCCAGCAGCCAGGGGATTACGGGCAATCAGCCCCAGCATTTT. The chain recombines TRBV9 with TRBJ1-5; possible D gene TRBD1, 6 bases. This CDR3 spans 15 amino acids. V lost 4 bases, J lost 2 bases, and 13 bases lay in between. Germline V gene sequence: CDR1 SGDLS, CDR2 YYNGEE.